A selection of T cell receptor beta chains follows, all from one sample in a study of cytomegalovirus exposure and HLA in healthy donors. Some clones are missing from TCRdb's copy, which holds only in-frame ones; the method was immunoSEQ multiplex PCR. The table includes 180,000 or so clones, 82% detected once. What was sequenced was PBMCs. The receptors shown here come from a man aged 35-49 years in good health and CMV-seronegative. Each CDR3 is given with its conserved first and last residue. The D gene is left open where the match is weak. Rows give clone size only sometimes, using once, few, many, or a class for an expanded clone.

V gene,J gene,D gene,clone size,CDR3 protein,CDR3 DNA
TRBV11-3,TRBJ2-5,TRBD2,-,CASSSDSGVETQYF,TGTGCCAGCAGCTCAGATAGCGGGGTGGAGACCCAGTACTTC
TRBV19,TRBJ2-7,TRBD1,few,CASSRQGSYEQYF,TGTGCCAGTAGTCGACAGGGTTCCTACGAGCAGTACTTC
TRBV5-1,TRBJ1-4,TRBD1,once,CASSHRDRSTGEKLFF,TGCGCCAGCAGCCATCGGGACAGATCAACTGGTGAAAAACTGTTTTTT
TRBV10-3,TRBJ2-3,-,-,CAISEWDSDTQYF,TGTGCCATCAGTGAGTGGGACTCAGATACGCAGTATTTT
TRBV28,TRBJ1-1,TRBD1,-,CASTDNRGLNTEAFF,TGTGCCAGCACCGATAACAGGGGTTTGAACACTGAAGCTTTCTTT
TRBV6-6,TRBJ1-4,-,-,CASTTTGNTNEKLFF,TGTGCCAGCACCACGACGGGGAACACTAATGAAAAACTGTTTTTT
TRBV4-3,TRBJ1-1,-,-,CASSQDDPSEPGTEAFF,TGCGCCAGCAGCCAAGATGACCCCTCAGAACCGGGGACTGAAGCTTTCTTT
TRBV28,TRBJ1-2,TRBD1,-,CASSRTGSDYGYTF,TGTGCCAGCAGCCGGACAGGGAGCGACTATGGCTACACCTTC
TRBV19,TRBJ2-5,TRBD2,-,CARNGLAGEETQYF,TGTGCCAGAAACGGACTAGCGGGAGAAGAGACCCAGTACTTC
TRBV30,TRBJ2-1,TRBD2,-,CASGTSGGANEQFF,TGTGCCTCCGGGACTAGCGGGGGGGCCAATGAGCAGTTCTTC
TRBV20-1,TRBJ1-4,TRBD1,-,CSARTGSVLFF,TGCAGTGCTAGGACAGGGAGCGTGCTGTTTTTT
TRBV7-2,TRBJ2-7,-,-,CASSFNPLAYEQYF,TGTGCCAGCAGCTTCAACCCCCTAGCTTACGAGCAGTACTTC
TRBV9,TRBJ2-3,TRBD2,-,CASSVAGGPGDTQYF,TGTGCCAGCAGCGTAGCGGGGGGGCCTGGAGATACGCAGTATTTT
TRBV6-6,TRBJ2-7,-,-,CASSSPGFSSYEQYF,TGTGCCAGCAGTTCACCGGGATTCTCATCTTACGAGCAGTACTTC
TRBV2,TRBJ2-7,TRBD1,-,CASSDSRTGDLLSLHYEQYF,TGTGCCAGCAGTGACTCTCGGACAGGGGACCTTTTGTCGCTCCACTACGAGCAGTACTTC
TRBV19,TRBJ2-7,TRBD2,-,CASSMASGGAYEQYF,TGTGCCAGTAGTATGGCTAGCGGGGGGGCCTACGAGCAGTACTTC
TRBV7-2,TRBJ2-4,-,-,CASSDGIGMGRIQYF,TGTGCCAGCAGCGACGGGATAGGTATGGGGAGAATTCAGTACTTC
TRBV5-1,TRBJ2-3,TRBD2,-,CASSLSSGRGTDTQYF,TGCGCCAGCAGCTTGTCTAGCGGGAGAGGTACAGATACGCAGTATTTT
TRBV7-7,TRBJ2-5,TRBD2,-,CASSIRLAGETQYF,TGTGCTAGCAGCATCCGTCTAGCGGGAGAGACCCAGTACTTC
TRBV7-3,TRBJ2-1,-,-,CASSFGNSYNEQFF,TGTGCCAGCAGCTTCGGTAATTCCTACAATGAGCAGTTCTTC
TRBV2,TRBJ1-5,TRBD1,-,CASSGQGVSNQPQHF,TGTGCCAGCAGTGGACAGGGGGTTAGCAATCAGCCCCAGCATTTT
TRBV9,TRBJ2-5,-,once,CASSPIGERGETQYF,TGTGCCAGCAGCCCTATCGGGGAGCGTGGAGAGACCCAGTACTTC
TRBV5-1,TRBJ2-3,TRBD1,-,CASSLQGASTDTQYF,TGCGCCAGCAGCTTACAGGGGGCTAGCACAGATACGCAGTATTTT
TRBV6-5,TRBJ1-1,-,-,CASSYGPGMNTEAFF,TGTGCCAGCAGTTACGGGCCAGGGATGAACACTGAAGCTTTCTTT
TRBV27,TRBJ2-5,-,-,CASKQRAQETQYF,TGTGCCAGCAAACAGAGGGCCCAAGAGACCCAGTACTTC
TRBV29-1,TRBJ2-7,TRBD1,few,CSVVGIGQGRSHEQYF,TGCAGCGTCGTGGGGATCGGACAGGGGCGAAGTCACGAGCAGTACTTC
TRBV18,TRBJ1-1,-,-,CASSPREAGAAEAFF,TGTGCCAGCTCACCCCGTGAGGCAGGGGCGGCTGAAGCTTTCTTT
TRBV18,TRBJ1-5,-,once,CASSPTENSNQPQHF,TGTGCCAGCTCACCGACAGAAAATAGCAATCAGCCCCAGCATTTT
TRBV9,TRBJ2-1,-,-,CAVYNEQFF,TGTGCCGTATACAATGAGCAGTTCTTC